The entry below describes one T cell receptor (beta chain). These data come from a study of liver allograft versus peripheral blood T cells. Study-wide context: The authors compared T cell receptor repertoires in transplanted livers with recipients' peripheral blood repertoires.

TCRdb reprocessed the reads with MiXCR, giving one entry per CDR3 protein. The profile shows some 9,200 distinct CDR3 sequences, about 15% of them singletons. Trimming removed 10 bases at V and 3 bases at J, with 15 bases between. Germline loops: CDR1 MDHEN, CDR2 SYDVKM. The CDR3 is 13 amino acids. The V and J genes are TRBV28 and TRBJ1-1; D not resolved. The TCR was taken from a human patient who had a liver transplant. Some T cells may be graft donor cells. CDR3 DNA sequence: TGTGCCACCGTTACCGAACAGCACACTGAAGCTTTCTTT. Translating it yields CATVTEQHTEAFF.